This passage covers 9 T cell receptor beta chains from one sample sequenced in a study of OX40 agonist ivuxolimab in advanced cancers. Clones were read by immunoSEQ multiplex PCR, and TCRdb kept only the in-frame ones, dropping some. The data show about 40,000 clones, around 73% seen once. The specimen was CD4+ or CD8+ T cells sorted from blood, collected in a trial of the OX40 agonist ivuxolimab. The origin of the receptors is an adult with an advanced solid tumor such as melanoma, head and neck, liver or kidney cancer.

The gene calls are TRBV7-8 and TRBJ2-4; unclear D gene. Germline CDR1 and CDR2: SGHVS and FQNEAQ. The V end lost 1 base, the J end lost 5 bases, and 6 bases lay between the germline ends. The CDR3 runs to 13 residues. CDR3 region: CASSLGRQNIQYF. The CDR3 nucleotides are TGTGCCAGCAGCTTAGGGCGGCAAAACATTCAGTACTTC.

This rearrangement joins TRBV5-4 to TRBJ2-7; TRBD1 agrees at 7 bases. CDR1 is SGHNT, CDR2 YYREEE, per germline (reference sequence). This CDR3 contains 14 residues. Unmatched junction bases numbered 7, after V lost 5 bases and J lost 2 bases. As DNA, the CDR3 is TGTGCCAGCAGTTCGGACAGGACCCCCTACGAGCAGTACTTC. This encodes CASSSDRTPYEQYF.

The chain employs TRBV28 and TRBJ1-4; no firm D call. Germline V gene sequence: CDR1 MDHEN, CDR2 SYDVKM. The CDR3 is 11 residues long. The V and J ends lost 2 bases and 8 bases respectively, with 3 bases between them. The CDR3 DNA follows: TGTGCCAGCAGTTTAGAGGAAAAACTGTTTTTT. Protein sequence: CASSLEEKLFF.

The rearrangement uses TRBV19 and TRBJ1-1; no clear D. Germline CDR1 reads LNHDA; CDR2 reads SQIVND (reference sequence). The CDR3 is 15 amino acids. Trimming removed 4 bases at V and 0 bases at J, with 12 bases between. CDR3 DNA: TGTGCCAGTAGTAGGGCCCCGGGGTTGAACACTGAAGCTTTCTTT. It yields the protein CASSRAPGLNTEAFF.

This clone was picked up one time. The chain combines TRBV7-9 with TRBJ2-7; D unclear. V was clipped by 3 bases and J by 0 bases, with 12 bases between them. The CDR3 length is 15 residues. CDR1 is SEHNR and CDR2 is FQNEAQ in the germline V gene (reference sequence). CDR3 bases: TGTGCCAGCAGCTTCTGGTTAGTGAGCTCCTACGAGCAGTACTTC. Protein sequence: CASSFWLVSSYEQYF.

The genes are TRBV5-6 and TRBJ2-3; 8 nucleotides match TRBD2. The CDR3 is 16 residues long. The germline CDR1 and CDR2 sequences are SGHDT and YYEEEE. After removal of 4 bases from V and 5 bases from J, the junction contained 12 bases not matched to a gene. DNA for the CDR3: TGTGCCAGCAGCCAGGGACTAGAGGTATCAGGAGATACGCAGTATTTT. Protein sequence: CASSQGLEVSGDTQYF.

This clone was counted a single time. The rearrangement joins TRBV10-3 to TRBJ1-2; D possibly corresponds to TRBD1 (6 bases). V lost 8 bases and J lost 2, with 12 bases in between. CDR1 ENHRY and CDR2 SYGVKD come from the germline V gene. CDR3 length equals 13 residues. The CDR3, as DNA: TGTGCCATCGGCACCGGGACAAACTATGGCTACACCTTC. It translates to CAIGTGTNYGYTF.

This chain connects TRBV7-9 to TRBJ2-7, with TRBD1 matching 8 bases. J was trimmed by 3 bases and V by 6 bases; bases with no gene match: 7. The germline V gene has CDR1 SEHNR and CDR2 FQNEAQ (reference sequence). This CDR3 has 14 amino acids. Here the CDR3 DNA reads TGTGCCAGCAGACCCGGGACAGGTGTCTACGAGCAGTACTTC. Protein product: CASRPGTGVYEQYF.

This clone came up a few times. Other DNA sequences in this sample translate to the same CDR3. The chain employs TRBV4-1 and TRBJ2-7; D is possibly TRBD2 (6 bases). V gave up 1 base and J gave up 2 bases, with 12 bases separating them. The length of the CDR3 is 15 residues. The germline CDR1 and CDR2 sequences are MGHRA and YSYEKL. CDR3 in DNA: TGCGCCAGCAGCCAAGGGCAGGGAGGAACCTACGAGCAGTACTTC. Amino acid sequence: CASSQGQGGTYEQYF.